Listed here are 11 T cell receptor beta chains from one sample, sequenced in a study of blood T cell repertoires in COVID-19 (dated by TCRdb to the early 2020s). Library construction relied on the immunoSEQ multiplex PCR assay. TCRdb retrieved this table from immuneACCESS and kept in-frame rearrangements only. Not all clones are present; in checked studies, unresolved V genes account for under half, and no reason is known for the remainder. This sample is represented by about 290,000 clones; roughly 85% of them were singletons. Less than 3% of the sample is held by the ten biggest clonotypes. The specimen was peripheral blood. The receptors come from a young woman with active or convalescent COVID-19.

The chain employs TRBV19 and TRBJ1-2; 7 bases are shared with TRBD1. V lost 3 bases to trimming and J lost 8 bases; unmatched junction nucleotides: 12. This CDR3 comprises 15 residues. The V gene's germline CDR1 is LNHDA and CDR2 SQIVND (reference sequence). CDR3 region: CASSIHRGVVPGYTF. The CDR3 coding sequence is TGTGCCAGTAGTATCCACAGGGGAGTCGTCCCCGGCTACACCTTC.

V usage is TRBV7-9 and J usage is TRBJ1-4; perhaps TRBD1 as D (6 bases). Trimming pared 5 bases from V and 1 base from J, leaving 11 bases between. The CDR3 covers 15 residues. The V gene's germline CDR1 is SEHNR and CDR2 FQNEAQ (reference sequence). CDR3 nucleotides: TGTGCCAGCAGCCCCCAACAGGGAACTAATGAAAAACTGTTTTTT. Encoded protein: CASSPQQGTNEKLFF.

The V call is TRBV5-6, the J call TRBJ1-3; the D gene is possibly TRBD1 (6 bases). Trimming pared 1 base from V and 3 bases from J, leaving 8 bases between. The germline gives CDR1 SGHDT, CDR2 YYEEEE. The CDR3 is 14 residues long. CDR3 protein: CASSLLQGGNTIYF. CDR3 bases: TGTGCCAGCAGCTTGTTACAGGGTGGAAACACCATATATTTT.

The chain combines TRBV28 with TRBJ1-4, with D possibly being TRBD1 (5 bases). There are 15 residues in the CDR3. V was shortened by 3 bases and J by 0 bases, with 8 bases between the two germline ends. Germline values: CDR1 MDHEN, CDR2 SYDVKM. CDR3 bases: TGTGCCAGCAGTTTGACAGTTGCAACTAATGAAAAACTGTTTTTT. Protein product: CASSLTVATNEKLFF.

This chain joins TRBV2 and TRBJ1-1; possible D gene TRBD1, 6 bases. The length of the CDR3 is 13 residues. Trimming pared 5 bases from V and 1 base from J, leaving 8 bases between. The germline CDR1 and CDR2 sequences are SNHLY and FYNNEI. This CDR3 reads CASSNRANTEAFF. DNA of the CDR3: TGTGCCAGCAGTAACAGGGCGAACACTGAAGCTTTCTTT. The whole variable domain, remainder taken from reference TRBV2 and TRBJ1-1, is EPEVTQTPSHQVTQMGQEVILRCVPISNHLYFYWYRQILGQKVEFLVSFYNNEISEKSEIFDDQFSVERPDGSNFTLKIRSTKLEDSAMYFCASSNRANTEAFFGQGTRLTVV.

This chain links TRBV7-3 with TRBJ1-4; D is uncertain. Germline CDR1 reads SGHTA; CDR2 reads FQGTGA. Trimming removed 1 base from V and 3 bases from J, with 9 bases in between. There are 15 residues in the CDR3. CDR3 in amino acids: CASSLNGEPNEKLFF. In nucleotides, the CDR3 is TGTGCCAGCAGCTTAAACGGGGAGCCTAATGAAAAACTGTTTTTT. Combining the CDR3 with reference TRBV7-3 and TRBJ1-4 gives the whole variable domain GAGVSQTPSNKVTEKGKYVELRCDPISGHTALYWYRQSLGQGPEFLIYFQGTGAADDSGLPNDRFFAVRPEGSVSTLKIQRTERGDSAVYLCASSLNGEPNEKLFFGSGTQLSVL.

CDR3 in amino acids: CASRRGGQIYEQYF. The CDR3 bases are TGTGCCAGCAGGCGGGGGGGACAAATCTACGAGCAGTACTTC. The chain uses TRBV6-5 and TRBJ2-7; TRBD2 matches 9 bases. This CDR3 region has 14 residues. Looked up from germline, CDR1 is MNHEY and CDR2 is SVGAGI. V lost 6 bases and J lost 3; bases outside the gene matches: 6.

The chain employs TRBV28 and TRBJ1-3; 7 bases agree with TRBD1. The J segment lost 2 bases and the V segment lost 6 bases, leaving 10 bases of the junction unmatched. The germline V gene encodes CDR1 MDHEN and CDR2 SYDVKM. This CDR3 contains 16 residues. CDR3 protein: CASRDTKGATGNTIYF. CDR3 coding DNA: TGTGCCAGCAGAGACACGAAGGGGGCGACTGGAAACACCATATATTTT.

V is TRBV6-2 or TRBV6-3 and J is TRBJ2-3; unclear D gene. The V and J ends lost 4 bases and 3 bases respectively, with 11 bases between them. This CDR3 has 14 residues. CDR1 and CDR2 from the germline V gene are MNHEY and SVGEGT. The CDR3 region is CASSLELVTDTQYF. The CDR3 nucleotides are TGTGCCAGCAGTTTGGAGCTCGTGACAGATACGCAGTATTTT.

The chain combines TRBV12-5 with TRBJ2-4, with D possibly TRBD2 on 5 matching bases. Germline assignment: CDR1 LGHNT and CDR2 FRNRAP. The CDR3 contains 19 residues. Trimming left V 3 bases short and J 0 bases short, with 21 bases between. The CDR3 DNA is TGTGCTAGTGGTTTCGAGGGAACTGAAGCGAGTAGAGCCAAAAACATTCAGTACTTC. It specifies CASGFEGTEASRAKNIQYF.

V and J are TRBV6-5 and TRBJ2-5, with D possibly being TRBD2 (6 bases). The CDR3 is made up of 15 amino acids. Germline V gene lookup returns CDR1 MNHEY and CDR2 SVGAGI. V lost 6 bases, J lost 5 bases, and 19 bases lay in between. CDR3 sequence: CASSKGTHPEETQYF. CDR3 DNA sequence: TGTGCCAGCAGCAAGGGGACTCACCCAGAGGAGACCCAGTACTTC.